A single sample gave rise to the 5 T cell receptor beta chains below, sequenced in a study of control samples from healthy donors and cancer patients. The table came from immunoSEQ multiplex PCR; TCRdb's copy has only in-frame clones and leaves some out. The repertoire holds about 120,000 clones, with 70% to 90% as singletons. The sequencing input was PBMCs. The source is a woman aged 60 to 75 with lung cancer.

The chain links TRBV2 to TRBJ2-1; 14 nucleotides agree with TRBD2. CDR1 is SNHLY and CDR2 is FYNNEI in the germline V gene. This CDR3 spans 15 amino acids. Trimming removed 1 base from V and 9 bases from J; junction bases left unmatched: 2. CDR3 residues: CASSEGTSGRSEQFF. The CDR3 nucleotides read TGTGCCAGCAGTGAAGGGACTAGCGGGAGGAGTGAGCAGTTCTTC.

The chain joins TRBV24-1 to TRBJ1-2; D ambiguous. Germline V gene sequence: CDR1 KGHDR, CDR2 SFDVKD. V shed 5 bases and J shed 5 bases, with 11 bases lying between them. This CDR3 is 13 amino acids long. CDR3 DNA: TGTGCCACCAGTGTGGGCAGGTTATATGGCTACACCTTC. Protein: CATSVGRLYGYTF.

The chain's CDR3 is CASSPFMDSPLSGANVLTF. The CDR3 DNA is TGTGCCAGCAGTCCCTTCATGGACAGCCCCCTCTCTGGGGCCAACGTCCTGACTTTC. The chain links TRBV27 to TRBJ2-6; the D gene is possibly TRBD1 (6 bases). V was trimmed by 5 bases and J by 0 bases, leaving 20 bases between them. CDR3 length: 19 residues. The germline V gene encodes CDR1 MNHEY and CDR2 SMNVEV (reference sequence).

This chain links TRBV24-1 with TRBJ2-1; 7 nucleotides agree with TRBD1. Trimming at V came to 4 bases and at J to 6 bases, leaving 5 bases not matched to a gene. This CDR3 has 14 amino acids. Germline V CDR1 and CDR2: KGHDR, SFDVKD. This chain's CDR3 is CATSEEHRGNEQFF. CDR3 DNA: TGTGCCACCAGTGAGGAGCACAGGGGCAATGAGCAGTTCTTC.

The chain has TRBV6-6 and TRBJ2-3; 7 bases match TRBD1. V was pared by 5 bases and J by 2 bases, with 7 bases of the junction left unmatched. CDR3 size: 15 residues. Per the germline V gene, CDR1 is MNHNY and CDR2 is SVGAGI (reference sequence). The CDR3 here is CASSDGQALTDTQYF. In DNA, the CDR3 is TGTGCCAGCAGTGACGGACAGGCCCTCACAGATACGCAGTATTTT.